This TCR beta chain was obtained from a study of lymphopenia after photon versus proton radiotherapy. The repertoire was sequenced with immunoSEQ multiplex PCR; TCRdb's copy has only in-frame clones and lacks some. The sample has 37,000 or so clones, over 75% seen once. CDR1 is SGDLS, CDR2 YYNGEE, per germline. V lost 4 bases, J lost 4 bases, and 8 bases stayed unmatched. There are 15 residues in the CDR3. The specimen was peripheral blood, collected from a patient treated with photon-based radiotherapy. J is TRBJ2-7 and V is TRBV9, with 10 bases aligning to TRBD1. The source is a man between 45 and 60 years old with gastric cancer. The CDR3 reads CASSPGTGAQYEQYF. For the CDR3, the DNA is TGTGCCAGCAGCCCCGGGACAGGGGCCCAATACGAGCAGTACTTC.